These 5 T cell receptor beta chains share one sample of origin, sequenced in a study of OX40 agonist ivuxolimab in advanced cancers. TCRdb's copy holds only in-frame clones and misses some; the assay was immunoSEQ multiplex PCR. The table shows 50,000 to 70,000 clones, with around four fifths occurring only once. The sequencing used CD4+ or CD8+ T cells sorted from blood, collected in a trial of the OX40 agonist ivuxolimab. The receptors derive from an adult with an advanced solid tumor such as melanoma, head and neck, liver or kidney cancer.

The chain carries TRBV11-2 and TRBJ2-7; tentative D call: TRBD2 (6 bases). The CDR3 contains 14 residues. Germline CDR1 SGHAT, CDR2 FQNNGV. The V and J ends lost 4 bases and 2 bases respectively, with 12 bases between them. The CDR3 nucleotides read TGTGCCAGCAGCTGGGGGGTAAGCACCTACGAGCAGTACTTC. Amino acids: CASSWGVSTYEQYF.

The rearrangement joins TRBV7-8 to TRBJ1-3; perhaps TRBD1 as D (5 bases). The V gene lost 5 bases and the J gene lost 1 base, with 15 bases spanning the gap. The CDR3 spans 16 residues. Per the germline V gene, CDR1 is SGHVS and CDR2 is FQNEAQ. The CDR3 DNA is TGTGCCAGCAGCCCCCATGGGGGAGGGTCTGGAAACACCATATATTTT. It yields the protein CASSPHGGGSGNTIYF.

This chain connects TRBV18 to TRBJ2-7; 9 bases match TRBD1. The CDR3 loop spans 14 amino acids. Germline V gives CDR1 KGHSH, CDR2 LQKENI. V shed 0 bases and J 3 bases; nucleotides not matched to a gene: 0. The CDR3 is CASSPPGQGYEQYF. The DNA of the CDR3 is TGTGCCAGCTCACCACCGGGACAGGGCTACGAGCAGTACTTC.

The chain employs TRBV11-3 and TRBJ2-7; weak D call: TRBD2 (7 bases). Germline CDR1 and CDR2: SGHNT and YENEEA. The CDR3 covers 16 residues. Deletions cut 0 bases from V and 1 base from J, with 13 bases between. CDR3 region: CASSLERGGGSYEQYF. CDR3 sequence (DNA): TGTGCCAGCAGCTTAGAACGGGGAGGGGGATCCTACGAGCAGTACTTC.

A word on this clone: Germline is not matched at one junction end, which may reflect a read error. The gene calls are TRBV7-7 and TRBJ1-1; D uncertain. In germline, CDR1 is SSHAT, CDR2 FNYEAQ (reference sequence). There are 13 residues in the CDR3. CDR3 region: CASSPGPNTEAFF. Here the CDR3 DNA reads TGTGCTAGCAGCCCGGGTCCCAACACTGAAGCTTTCTTT. Drawing the rest from reference TRBV7-7 and TRBJ1-1, the complete variable domain is GAGVSQSPRYKVTKRGQDVTLRCDPISSHATLYWYQQALGQGPEFLTYFNYEAQPDKSGLPSDRFSAERPEGSISTLTIQRTEQRDSAMYRCASSPGPNTEAFFGQGTRLTVV.